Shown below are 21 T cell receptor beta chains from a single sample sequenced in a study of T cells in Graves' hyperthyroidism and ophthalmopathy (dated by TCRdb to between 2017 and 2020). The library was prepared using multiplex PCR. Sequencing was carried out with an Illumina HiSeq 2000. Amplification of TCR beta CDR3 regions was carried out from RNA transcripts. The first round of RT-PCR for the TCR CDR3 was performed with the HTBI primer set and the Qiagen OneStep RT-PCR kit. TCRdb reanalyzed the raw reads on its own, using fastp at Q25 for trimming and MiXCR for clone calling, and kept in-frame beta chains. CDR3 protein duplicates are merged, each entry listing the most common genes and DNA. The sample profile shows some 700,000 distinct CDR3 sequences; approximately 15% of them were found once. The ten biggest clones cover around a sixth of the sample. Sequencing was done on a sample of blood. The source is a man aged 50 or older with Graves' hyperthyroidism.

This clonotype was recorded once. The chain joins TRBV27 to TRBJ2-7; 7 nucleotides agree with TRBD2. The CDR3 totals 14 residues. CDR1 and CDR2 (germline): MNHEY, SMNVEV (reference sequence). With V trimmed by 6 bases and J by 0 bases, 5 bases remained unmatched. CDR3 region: CASRLAGPSYEQYF. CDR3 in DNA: TGTGCCAGCAGGTTAGCGGGTCCCTCCTACGAGCAGTACTTC.

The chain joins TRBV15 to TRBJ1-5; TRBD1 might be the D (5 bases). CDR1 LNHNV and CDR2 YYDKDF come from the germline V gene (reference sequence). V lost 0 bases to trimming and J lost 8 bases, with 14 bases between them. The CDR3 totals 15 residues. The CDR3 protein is CATSRDKGTSEPQHF. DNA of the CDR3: TGTGCCACCAGCAGAGATAAGGGGACGTCAGAGCCCCAGCATTTT.

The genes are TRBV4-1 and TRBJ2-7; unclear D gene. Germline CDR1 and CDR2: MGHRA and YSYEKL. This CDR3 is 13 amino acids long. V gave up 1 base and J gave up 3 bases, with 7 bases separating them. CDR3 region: CASSQVRYYEQYF. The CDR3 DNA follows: TGCGCCAGCAGCCAAGTCCGGTACTACGAGCAGTACTTC.

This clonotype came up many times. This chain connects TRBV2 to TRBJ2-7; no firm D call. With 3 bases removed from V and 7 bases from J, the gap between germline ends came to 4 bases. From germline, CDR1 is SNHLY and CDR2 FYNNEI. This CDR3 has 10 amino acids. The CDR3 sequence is CASSDNEQYF. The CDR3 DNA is TGTGCCAGCAGTGATAATGAGCAGTACTTC.

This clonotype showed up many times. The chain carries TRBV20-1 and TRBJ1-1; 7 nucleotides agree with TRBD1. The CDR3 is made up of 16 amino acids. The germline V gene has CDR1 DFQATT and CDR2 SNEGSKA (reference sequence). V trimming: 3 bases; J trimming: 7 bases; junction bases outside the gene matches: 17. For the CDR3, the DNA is TGCAGTGCTAGGGGCAGGGGGTCCCCGGGGGGGGTTGAAGCTTTCTTT. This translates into CSARGRGSPGGVEAFF.

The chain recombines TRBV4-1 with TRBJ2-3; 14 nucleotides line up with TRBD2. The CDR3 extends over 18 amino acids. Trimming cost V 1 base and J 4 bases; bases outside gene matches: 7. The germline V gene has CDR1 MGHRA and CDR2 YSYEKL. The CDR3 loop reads CASSQATGTSGSADTQYF. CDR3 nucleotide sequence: TGCGCCAGCAGCCAAGCCACCGGGACTAGCGGGAGCGCAGATACGCAGTATTTT.

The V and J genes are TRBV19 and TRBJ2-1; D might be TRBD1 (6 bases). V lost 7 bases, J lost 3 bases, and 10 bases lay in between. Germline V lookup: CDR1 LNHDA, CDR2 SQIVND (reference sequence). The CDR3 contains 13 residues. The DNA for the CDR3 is TGTGCCAGTAATACAGGGCTCTACAATGAGCAGTTCTTC. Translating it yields CASNTGLYNEQFF.

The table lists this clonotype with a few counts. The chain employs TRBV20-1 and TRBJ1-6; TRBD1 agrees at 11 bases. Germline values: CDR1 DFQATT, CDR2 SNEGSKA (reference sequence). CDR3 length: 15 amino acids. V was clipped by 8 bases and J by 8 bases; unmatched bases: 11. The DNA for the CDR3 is TGCAGTTCCCGTCGGGGGACAGGGGGGGATTCACCCCTCCACTTT. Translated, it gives CSSRRGTGGDSPLHF.

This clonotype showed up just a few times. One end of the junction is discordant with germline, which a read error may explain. The CDR3 protein is CASSEVGMNTEALF. The CDR3 bases are TGTGCCAGCAGTGAAGTAGGGATGAACACTGAAGCTCTCTTT. This sequence joins TRBV6-1 and TRBJ1-1; D gene uncertain. From germline, CDR1 is MNHNS and CDR2 SASEGT. The CDR3 sequence is 14 residues long.

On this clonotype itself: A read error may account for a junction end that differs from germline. This CDR3 is CDSSYRTSGRVYEQCF. In DNA, the CDR3 is TGTGACAGCAGCTACCGGACTAGCGGGAGGGTATACGAGCAGTGCTTC. This chain uses TRBV11-2 with TRBJ2-7; 15 bases match TRBD2. Germline values: CDR1 SGHAT, CDR2 FQNNGV. This CDR3 region has 16 residues.

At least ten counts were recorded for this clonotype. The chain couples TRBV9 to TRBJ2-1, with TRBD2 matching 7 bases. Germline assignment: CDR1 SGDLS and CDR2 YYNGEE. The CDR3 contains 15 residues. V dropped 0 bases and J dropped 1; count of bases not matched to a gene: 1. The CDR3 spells CASSVVAGSYNEQFF. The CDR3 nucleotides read TGTGCCAGCAGCGTAGTAGCGGGTTCCTACAATGAGCAGTTCTTC.

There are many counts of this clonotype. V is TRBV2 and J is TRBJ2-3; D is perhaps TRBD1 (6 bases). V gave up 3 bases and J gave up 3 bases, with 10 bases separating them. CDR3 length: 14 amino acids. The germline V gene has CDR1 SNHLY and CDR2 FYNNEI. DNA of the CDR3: TGTGCCAGCAGTGAGCAGGGGATGACAGATACGCAGTATTTT. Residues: CASSEQGMTDTQYF. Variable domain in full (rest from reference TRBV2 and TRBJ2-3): EPEVTQTPSHQVTQMGQEVILRCVPISNHLYFYWYRQILGQKVEFLVSFYNNEISEKSEIFDDQFSVERPDGSNFTLKIRSTKLEDSAMYFCASSEQGMTDTQYFGPGTRLTVL.

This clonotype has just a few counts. The CDR3 sequence is CASSQELAGVWETQYF. The CDR3, as DNA: TGTGCCAGCAGCCAAGAACTAGCGGGAGTGTGGGAGACCCAGTACTTC. This chain connects TRBV4-2 to TRBJ2-5; TRBD2 matches at 11 bases. Germline CDR1 is LGHNA and CDR2 is YNFKEQ. The CDR3 contains 16 residues. J gave up 5 bases and V 0 bases, and 5 bases lay outside the gene matches.

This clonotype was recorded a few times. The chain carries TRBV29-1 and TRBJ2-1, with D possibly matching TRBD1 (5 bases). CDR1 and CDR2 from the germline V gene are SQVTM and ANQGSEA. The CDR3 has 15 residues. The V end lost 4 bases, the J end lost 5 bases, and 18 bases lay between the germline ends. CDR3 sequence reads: CSVARGWGRDNEQFF. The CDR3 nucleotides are TGCAGCGTTGCAAGGGGATGGGGTAGGGACAATGAGCAGTTCTTC.

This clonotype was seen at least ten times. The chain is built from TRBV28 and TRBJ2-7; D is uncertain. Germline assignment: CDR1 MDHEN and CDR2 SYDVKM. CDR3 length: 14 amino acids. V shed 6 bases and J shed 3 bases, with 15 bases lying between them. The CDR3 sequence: CASRGNRRDYEQYF. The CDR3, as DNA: TGTGCCAGCAGGGGAAACCGAAGGGACTACGAGCAGTACTTC. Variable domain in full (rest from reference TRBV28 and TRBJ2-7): DVKVTQSSRYLVKRTGEKVFLECVQDMDHENMFWYRQDPGLGLRLIYFSYDVKMKEKGDIPEGYSVSREKKERFSLILESASTNQTSMYLCASRGNRRDYEQYFGPGTRLTVT.

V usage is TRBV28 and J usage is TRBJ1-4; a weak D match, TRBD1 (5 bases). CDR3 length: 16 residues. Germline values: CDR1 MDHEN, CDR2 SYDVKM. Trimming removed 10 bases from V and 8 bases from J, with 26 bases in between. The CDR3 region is CATGGGGGLAEEKLFF. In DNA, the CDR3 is TGTGCCACGGGGGGGGGGGGGGGGTTGGCGGAGGAAAAACTGTTTTTT. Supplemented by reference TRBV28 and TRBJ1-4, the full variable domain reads DVKVTQSSRYLVKRTGEKVFLECVQDMDHENMFWYRQDPGLGLRLIYFSYDVKMKEKGDIPEGYSVSREKKERFSLILESASTNQTSMYLCATGGGGGLAEEKLFFGSGTQLSVL.

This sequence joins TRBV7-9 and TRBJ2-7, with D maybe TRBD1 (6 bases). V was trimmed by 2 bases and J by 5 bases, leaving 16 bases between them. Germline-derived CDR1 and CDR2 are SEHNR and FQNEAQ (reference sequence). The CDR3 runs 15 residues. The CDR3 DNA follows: TGTGCCAGCAGCTTAAATTACAGGGACGGCAACGAGCAGTACTTC. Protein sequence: CASSLNYRDGNEQYF.

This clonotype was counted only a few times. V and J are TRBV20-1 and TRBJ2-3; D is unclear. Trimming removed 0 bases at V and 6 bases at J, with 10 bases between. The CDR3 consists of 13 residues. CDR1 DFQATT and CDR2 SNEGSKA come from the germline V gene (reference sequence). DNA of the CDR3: TGCAGTGCTAGAGATCCCCTTTTTGATACGCAGTATTTT. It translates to CSARDPLFDTQYF.

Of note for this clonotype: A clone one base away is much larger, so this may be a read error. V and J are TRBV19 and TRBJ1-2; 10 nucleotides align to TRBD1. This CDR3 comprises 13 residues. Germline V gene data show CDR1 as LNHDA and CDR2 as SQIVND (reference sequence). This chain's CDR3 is CASRTGGDYGDTF. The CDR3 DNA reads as TGTGCCAGTAGGACAGGGGGCGACTATGGCGACACCTTC.

The CDR3 here is CASTSGGGTEAFF. CDR3 sequence (DNA): TGTGCCAGCACCTCCGGGGGGGGAACTGAAGCTTTCTTT. This sequence joins TRBV27 and TRBJ1-1; D possibly corresponds to TRBD1 (5 bases). The CDR3 is 13 residues long. V gave up 7 bases and J gave up 5 bases, with 14 bases separating them. Germline-derived CDR1 and CDR2 are MNHEY and SMNVEV (reference sequence).

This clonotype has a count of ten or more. CDR3 sequence (DNA): TGTGCCAGCAGCTTACCCCCCTCGACAGGGCTCCAAGAGACCCAGTACTTC. It is translated as CASSLPPSTGLQETQYF. The rearrangement links TRBV11-2 to TRBJ2-5; TRBD1 agrees at 7 bases. The CDR3 covers 17 residues. Trimming took 2 bases from V and 1 from J; bases not matched to a gene: 10. Germline CDR1 reads SGHAT; CDR2 reads FQNNGV. Drawing the rest from reference TRBV11-2 and TRBJ2-5, the complete variable domain is EAGVAQSPRYKIIEKRQSVAFWCNPISGHATLYWYQQILGQGPKLLIQFQNNGVVDDSQLPKDRFSAERLKGVDSTLKIQPAKLEDSAVYLCASSLPPSTGLQETQYFGPGTRLLVL.